Listed here are 10 T cell receptor beta chains from one sample, sequenced in a study of blood T cell repertoires in COVID-19. Method: immunoSEQ multiplex PCR; TCRdb's copy keeps in-frame clones and lacks some. The sample contains fewer than 250,000 clones, 70% to 90% of which appear only once. The sequencing sample was made of PBMCs or T cells enriched from blood (not recorded which). These receptors originate from a woman aged 40 to 50 in a cohort exposed to, infected with or recovered from COVID-19 (not recorded which).

This clone was recorded a few times. The chain joins TRBV19 to TRBJ2-7, with a tentative D call TRBD2 (7 bases). CDR3 length: 17 amino acids. Looked up from germline, CDR1 is LNHDA and CDR2 is SQIVND (reference sequence). Trimming took off 2 bases at V and 1 base at J, with 18 bases between the two ends. The CDR3 protein is CASSISGVGGPSYEQYF. The CDR3 coding sequence is TGTGCCAGTAGTATATCCGGAGTCGGGGGGCCATCCTACGAGCAGTACTTC.

This clone was recorded once. The V call is TRBV4-1, the J call TRBJ1-4; a possible D gene is TRBD1 (5 bases). With 1 base removed from V and 0 bases from J, the gap between germline ends came to 9 bases. Per the germline V gene, CDR1 is MGHRA and CDR2 is YSYEKL. This CDR3 is 16 amino acids long. Written as DNA, the CDR3 is TGCGCCAGCAGCCAAGGACAGATCTCAACTAATGAAAAACTGTTTTTT. Its translation: CASSQGQISTNEKLFF.

This clone was seen at least ten times. The chain joins TRBV5-6 to TRBJ1-2, with 8 bases that match TRBD1. The V and J ends lost 3 bases and 8 bases, in that order; junction bases with no gene match: 12. The V gene's germline CDR1 is SGHDT and CDR2 YYEEEE. This CDR3 comprises 15 residues. CDR3 DNA: TGTGCCAGCAGCTCTGTCGGTGACAGGGGATGGGGCTACACCTTC. It specifies CASSSVGDRGWGYTF.

This chain joins TRBV28 and TRBJ2-1, with 7 bases aligning to TRBD1. Germline trimming cut 5 bases from V and 6 bases from J; bases unmatched to any gene: 10. The CDR3 loop spans 15 amino acids. Germline loops: CDR1 MDHEN, CDR2 SYDVKM. The CDR3 DNA is TGTGCCAGCAGTATCCGACAGGGCGGAGTCAATGAGCAGTTCTTC. This sequence encodes CASSIRQGGVNEQFF.

This sequence joins TRBV5-1 and TRBJ2-7; TRBD2 matches 7 bases. This CDR3 has 16 residues. CDR1 is SGHRS, CDR2 YFSETQ, per germline. V lost 0 bases to trimming and J lost 4 bases; unmatched junction nucleotides: 10. The CDR3 nucleotides are TGCGCCAGCAGCTTGGATAGCGCAGCCGGGGGGTACGAGCAGTACTTC. This translates into CASSLDSAAGGYEQYF. Based on the CDR3 plus reference TRBV5-1 and TRBJ2-7, the full variable domain is KAGVTQTPRYLIKTRGQQVTLSCSPISGHRSVSWYQQTPGQGLQFLFEYFSETQRNKGNFPGRFSGRQFSNSRSEMNVSTLELGDSALYLCASSLDSAAGGYEQYFGPGTRLTVT.

This sequence joins TRBV19 and TRBJ2-7; D may be TRBD1 (5 bases). This CDR3 comprises 17 residues. V was trimmed by 2 bases and J by 3 bases, leaving 20 bases between them. Looked up from germline, CDR1 is LNHDA and CDR2 is SQIVND (reference sequence). The CDR3 is CASSISLGQGHFYEQYF. The CDR3 coding sequence is TGTGCCAGTAGTATATCTCTAGGGCAGGGTCATTTCTACGAGCAGTACTTC.

This chain uses TRBV27 with TRBJ1-5; TRBD1 might be the D (5 bases). The CDR3 runs 13 residues. The germline V gene has CDR1 MNHEY and CDR2 SMNVEV (reference sequence). Trimming stripped 6 bases from V and 11 bases from J, with 17 bases between. CDR3 coding DNA: TGTGCCAGCAGCCGGATGGGGGGTATGGCCCAGCATTTT. Its protein product is CASSRMGGMAQHF.

The rearrangement links TRBV4-1 to TRBJ1-5; 8 bases line up with TRBD1. Germline values: CDR1 MGHRA, CDR2 YSYEKL. This CDR3 comprises 15 residues. The ends lost 1 base at V and 5 bases at J; junction bases unmatched: 4. CDR3 in amino acids: CASSQGPGGHQPQHF. The DNA for the CDR3 is TGCGCCAGCAGCCAAGGTCCAGGGGGCCATCAGCCCCAGCATTTT.

The chain has TRBV21-1 and TRBJ2-7; TRBD2 was called by the table and not checked on the DNA. TRBV21-1 is listed as a pseudogene. This CDR3 comprises 17 residues. The CDR3 coding sequence is TGTGCCAGCGGGCTGCGGACTAGCTGGGATAAATCCTACGAGCAGTACTTC. Translated: CASGLRTSWDKSYEQYF.

This chain links TRBV6-4 with TRBJ2-3; maybe TRBD1 (5 bases). The germline CDR1 and CDR2 sequences are MRHNA and SNTAGT. With 2 bases removed from V and 5 bases from J, the gap between germline ends came to 8 bases. The CDR3 spans 13 residues. The CDR3 sequence is CASSDGAEDTQYF. Written as DNA, the CDR3 is TGTGCCAGCAGTGACGGGGCCGAAGATACGCAGTATTTT.